This is a list of T cell receptor beta chains from one sample in a study of identical twins. One entry per CDR3 protein, called by TCRdb with MiXCR from the 5' RACE reads. The sample yields about 240,000 distinct CDR3 sequences, 8% to 11% seen once. The sequenced material came from memory T cells sorted from blood. These receptors were obtained from a man in his fifties or sixties in good health. CDR3s leave out the opening cysteine and the closing phenylalanine or tryptophan.

v_call cdr3_aa
TRBV19 ASSIRGQTYEQY
TRBV7-2 ASRLSRSNTGELF
TRBV10-3 AISQQDEPQH
TRBV9 ASGGENQETQY
TRBV29-1 SVEGLQGHPTTNEKLF
TRBV7-2 ASGPQGIASPLH
TRBV28 ASSLPHGLNEQF
TRBV4-3 ASSQVNRGTEAF
TRBV12-3/TRBV12-4 ASSLRGGYEQY
TRBV20-1 SARAISQTGPNSPLH
TRBV7-2 ASSLPGAREQY
TRBV5-1 ASSVEGGNQPQH
TRBV28 ASSLLGGRSKINSYEQY
TRBV20-1 SAPGVGRGYGYT
TRBV20-1 SARGRLGGGEDEQF
TRBV6-1 ASSGATGGGEKLF
TRBV28 ASSYGTEDEQY
TRBV7-9 ASSLGGGRGETQY
TRBV6-2/TRBV6-3 ASSRLAGGGEQY
TRBV28 ASSSGTGGSNGYGYT
TRBV24-1 ATSETDRGGGELF
TRBV7-3 ASSPIRSVATQY
TRBV20-1 SAPGLAGYNEQF
TRBV28 ASRPTGAKNIQY